This TCR beta chain stems from a study of post-analysis software for immune sequencing data. Study-wide context: Some patients lacked subtype; others had relapsing-remitting, secondary progressive or progressive-relapsing disease. Study conclusions and caveats: Several TRBV segments, TRBV5-6, TRBV5-1 and TRBV20-1 among them, were found more frequent in patients than controls. Controls' normalized Chao1 diversity significantly exceeded that of multiple sclerosis patients. The F measure placed samples prepared in the same batch into strongly shared clusters.

Unique molecular identifiers featured in each of the TCR beta cDNA libraries. Starting from roughly 1.1 to 9.2 million T cells, the study yielded about 540,000 cDNA molecules. TCRdb reprocessed the PCR reads via MiXCR and lists one record per CDR3 protein. The sample holds 740,000 or so distinct CDR3 sequences; approximately 50% are singletons and the top ten take 4.6%. The germline V gene encodes CDR1 MNHEY and CDR2 SMNVEV (reference sequence). The length of the CDR3 is 14 residues. Between the trimmed V and J ends, which lost 2 bases and 0 bases, there was a span of 7 bases. In the case of this clonotype: The antigen remains undetermined.

V is TRBV27 and J is TRBJ1-2; D remains unclear. The TCR comes from a girl aged 10 to 17 with multiple sclerosis. What was sequenced was blood. The CDR3 DNA follows: TGTGCCAGCAGTTTAAAGGCAGCTAACTATGGCTACACCTTC. It codes for CASSLKAANYGYTF.